These 29 T cell receptor beta chains came from one sample sequenced in a study of OX40 agonist ivuxolimab in advanced cancers. Assay used: immunoSEQ multiplex PCR; TCRdb lists only in-frame clones, some missing. In the table there are around 110,000 clones, roughly 90% of which are singletons. The source was CD4+ or CD8+ T cells sorted from blood, collected in a trial of the OX40 agonist ivuxolimab. The receptors originated from an adult with an advanced solid tumor such as melanoma, head and neck, liver or kidney cancer.

The chain recombines TRBV7-2 with TRBJ2-7; 10 bases are shared with TRBD1. V was clipped by 11 bases and J by 5 bases; unmatched bases: 3. The V gene's germline CDR1 is SGHTA and CDR2 FQGNSA. The CDR3 loop spans 11 amino acids. The CDR3 is CAGDRGHEQYF. The CDR3 DNA is TGTGCCGGGGACAGGGGCCACGAGCAGTACTTC.

CDR3 in DNA: TGTGCCAGCAGTTACTCTGGACAGGGTCGAGAGACCCAGTACTTC. Translation: CASSYSGQGRETQYF. This chain connects TRBV6-5 to TRBJ2-5; 8 bases map to TRBD1. V shed 0 bases, J shed 4 bases, and the junction held 4 bases outside the gene matches. The germline CDR1 and CDR2 sequences are MNHEY and SVGAGI. The CDR3 is 15 residues long.

Comment on this clone: Other DNA sequences in this sample translate to the same CDR3. This rearrangement joins TRBV29-1 to TRBJ1-5, with D maybe TRBD1 (6 bases). The CDR3 is 12 amino acids. The germline V and J ends were trimmed by 7 bases and 5 bases, with 12 bases remaining between them. Germline V gene data show CDR1 as SQVTM and CDR2 as ANQGSEA. The CDR3 bases are TGCAGCGCAGGGGCAAGAGATCAGCCCCAGCATTTT. It codes for CSAGARDQPQHF.

Only one count was recorded for this clone. The chain carries TRBV30 and TRBJ2-7, with TRBD1 identical over 8 bases. With V trimmed by 4 bases and J by 8 bases, 10 bases remained unmatched. Germline CDR1 reads GTSNPN; CDR2 reads SVGIG (reference sequence). The length of the CDR3 is 13 residues. The CDR3 protein is CAWTLLTGEQQYF. The CDR3 bases are TGTGCCTGGACCCTACTGACAGGGGAGCAGCAGTACTTC.

The chain uses TRBV14 and TRBJ2-3, with D perhaps being TRBD1 or TRBD2 (5 bases each). The germline CDR1 and CDR2 sequences are SGHDN and FVKESK. The CDR3 loop spans 15 amino acids. The germline V and J ends were trimmed by 6 bases and 2 bases, with 15 bases remaining between them. In nucleotides, the CDR3 is TGTGCCAGCAGTCGCCCGGGGCAGCTCACAGATACGCAGTATTTT. This encodes CASSRPGQLTDTQYF.

The rearrangement joins TRBV11-2 to TRBJ2-1; TRBD2 agrees at 8 bases. The trim removed 3 bases at V and 9 bases at J, leaving 7 bases unmatched. Germline V CDR1 and CDR2: SGHAT, FQNNGV. This CDR3 is 14 amino acids long. CDR3: CASSFREGQSEQFF. The CDR3 DNA reads as TGTGCCAGCAGCTTCCGGGAGGGCCAAAGTGAGCAGTTCTTC.

The DNA of the CDR3 is TGTGCCAGCAGCGCTACCGAATTCCTCGGTGAGCAGTTCTTC. The encoded protein is CASSATEFLGEQFF. The chain carries TRBV6-1 and TRBJ2-1; D is unclear. The CDR3 runs 14 residues. From germline, CDR1 is MNHNS and CDR2 SASEGT. Trimming removed 6 bases from V and 9 bases from J, with 18 bases in between.

The chain links TRBV7-9 to TRBJ2-1; the match to TRBD1 covers 7 bases. The CDR3 is 15 amino acids. Per the germline V gene, CDR1 is SEHNR and CDR2 is FQNEAQ (reference sequence). V trimming: 7 bases; J trimming: 8 bases; junction bases outside the gene matches: 14. CDR3 residues: CASTARKTGIDEQFF. CDR3 DNA: TGTGCCAGCACCGCTCGGAAGACAGGGATCGATGAGCAGTTCTTC.

The CDR3 DNA is TGTGCCAGCAGTAGGGCTATAGATGGAAACACCATATATTTT. Amino acids: CASSRAIDGNTIYF. The chain has TRBV28 and TRBJ1-3; D remains ambiguous. The V and J ends lost 5 bases and 3 bases respectively, with 11 bases between them. The germline gives CDR1 MDHEN, CDR2 SYDVKM. This CDR3 comprises 14 residues.

The chain couples TRBV19 to TRBJ1-2; possibly TRBD1 for D (5 bases). V was clipped by 2 bases and J by 3 bases, with 22 bases between them. Per germline, CDR1 LNHDA and CDR2 SQIVND (reference sequence). CDR3 length: 18 amino acids. The CDR3 nucleotides read TGTGCCAGTAGTATATGGGGTAGGGTAACAGGAGCTGACTATGGCTACACCTTC. This encodes CASSIWGRVTGADYGYTF.

V gene TRBV4-1 combines with J gene TRBJ2-1; 7 nucleotides align to TRBD2. The CDR3 length is 15 residues. Trimming removed 4 bases from V and 9 bases from J; junction bases left unmatched: 12. Germline V gene lookup returns CDR1 MGHRA and CDR2 YSYEKL. CDR3 protein: CASSPPEGGSREQFF. The CDR3 DNA reads as TGCGCCAGCAGCCCCCCGGAGGGCGGGAGTCGTGAGCAGTTCTTC.

About this clone: A junction boundary mismatches the germline segment, possibly from a read error. The J gene is TRBJ1-3, the V gene TRBV25-1, with D maybe TRBD1 (5 bases). The germline V gene encodes CDR1 MGHDK and CDR2 SYGVNS. CDR3 length equals 15 residues. The CDR3 nucleotides read TGTGCCAGCAGTCGGACGCAGGGTCCTGGAAGCACCATATATTTT. It yields the protein CASSRTQGPGSTIYF.

This clone has just a few counts. J is TRBJ2-5 and V is TRBV7-3, with D unclear. Trimming removed 2 bases at V and 4 bases at J, with 14 bases between. Germline loops: CDR1 SGHTA, CDR2 FQGTGA. This CDR3 has 15 amino acids. CDR3 in DNA: TGTGCCAGCAGCTTAGGCGGAAAAAGAGGAGAGACCCAGTACTTC. Its protein product is CASSLGGKRGETQYF.

V gene TRBV27 combines with J gene TRBJ2-2, with 8 bases that match TRBD1. There are 19 residues in the CDR3. In germline, CDR1 is MNHEY, CDR2 SMNVEV (reference sequence). Unmatched junction bases numbered 16, after V lost 7 bases and J lost 0 bases. The CDR3 protein is CASTLFWTGKNPNTGELFF. The CDR3 DNA reads as TGTGCCAGCACCCTTTTCTGGACAGGGAAGAATCCGAACACCGGGGAGCTGTTTTTT.

The V gene is TRBV18, the J gene TRBJ2-3, with 11 bases fitting TRBD2. The CDR3 consists of 17 residues. J lost 0 bases, V lost 1 base, and 3 bases had no gene match. The germline gives CDR1 KGHSH, CDR2 LQKENI. The CDR3 sequence is CASSPLAGGASTDTQYF. The CDR3 DNA reads as TGTGCCAGCTCACCACTAGCGGGAGGGGCTAGCACAGATACGCAGTATTTT.

This clone occurred once. This rearrangement joins TRBV18 to TRBJ2-3; 10 positions agree with TRBD1. The CDR3 sequence is 16 residues long. Germline V CDR1 and CDR2: KGHSH, LQKENI. V was clipped by 0 bases and J by 1 base; unmatched bases: 1. CDR3 nucleotides: TGTGCCAGCTCACCACCCGGGACAGGGGGCACAGATACGCAGTATTTT. Translation: CASSPPGTGGTDTQYF.

The gene calls are TRBV30 and TRBJ2-5; D gene ambiguous. CDR3 length: 11 amino acids. CDR1 GTSNPN and CDR2 SVGIG come from the germline V gene (reference sequence). Trimming removed 0 bases at V and 5 bases at J, with 4 bases between. CDR3 residues: CAWSVSETQYF. CDR3 in DNA: TGTGCCTGGAGTGTTAGTGAGACCCAGTACTTC.

The chain has TRBV5-5 and TRBJ2-7, with D maybe TRBD1 (6 bases). With 1 base removed from V and 7 bases from J, the gap between germline ends came to 24 bases. Per the germline V gene, CDR1 is SGHKS and CDR2 is YYEKEE (reference sequence). This CDR3 has 17 residues. CDR3 sequence: CASSLQMGQGLLGEQYF. The CDR3 nucleotides are TGTGCCAGCAGCTTGCAAATGGGGCAGGGGCTGCTTGGTGAGCAGTACTTC.

The chain couples TRBV9 to TRBJ1-5; TRBD1 agrees at 7 bases. V dropped 0 bases and J dropped 6; count of bases not matched to a gene: 6. Germline V gene data show CDR1 as SGDLS and CDR2 as YYNGEE. This CDR3 is built from 15 residues. CDR3 loop: CASSVGTGPFQPQHF. The CDR3 bases are TGTGCCAGCAGCGTAGGGACAGGCCCTTTTCAGCCCCAGCATTTT.

This chain links TRBV10-3 with TRBJ1-4; the D is unclear. With 3 bases removed from V and 0 bases from J, the gap between germline ends came to 14 bases. Germline V gene sequence: CDR1 ENHRY, CDR2 SYGVKD. The CDR3 length is 17 residues. Written as DNA, the CDR3 is TGTGCCATCAGTGATCCTACCGAGGCCGCAACTAATGAAAAACTGTTTTTT. Its protein is CAISDPTEAATNEKLFF.

This rearrangement joins TRBV28 to TRBJ2-1; TRBD2 aligns across 11 bases. V shed 5 bases, J shed 5 bases, and the junction held 5 bases outside the gene matches. Germline CDR1 is MDHEN and CDR2 is SYDVKM. The length of the CDR3 is 15 residues. The CDR3 nucleotides are TGTGCCAGCAGTAGGGGGACTAGCGGAAACAATGAGCAGTTCTTC. Encoded protein: CASSRGTSGNNEQFF.

V usage is TRBV11-1 and J usage is TRBJ2-1; a possible D gene is TRBD2 (6 bases). From germline, CDR1 is SGHAT and CDR2 FQDESV (reference sequence). The CDR3 totals 15 residues. V was cut by 7 bases and J by 0 bases, with 13 bases left in between. The DNA for the CDR3 is TGTGCCAGCAAGGAGGAGGGCAGCTCCTACAATGAGCAGTTCTTC. As protein: CASKEEGSSYNEQFF.

The rearrangement joins TRBV7-2 to TRBJ2-5; either TRBD1 or TRBD2 may supply D (7 bases each). The V end lost 5 bases, the J end lost 4 bases, and 17 bases lay between the germline ends. In germline, CDR1 is SGHTA, CDR2 FQGNSA. The CDR3 runs to 15 residues. Written as DNA, the CDR3 is TGTGCCAGCAGCCTACGACAGGGAGGGCCAGAGACCCAGTACTTC. It is translated as CASSLRQGGPETQYF. Full variable domain (remainder filled in from reference TRBV7-2 and TRBJ2-5): GAGVSQSPSNKVTEKGKDVELRCDPISGHTALYWYRQSLGQGLEFLIYFQGNSAPDKSGLPSDRFSAERTGGSVSTLTIQRTQQEDSAVYLCASSLRQGGPETQYFGPGTRLLVL.

The rearrangement uses TRBV28 and TRBJ2-7; 12 positions match TRBD2. V lost 5 bases to trimming and J lost 9 bases; unmatched junction nucleotides: 11. This CDR3 region has 15 residues. Per the germline V gene, CDR1 is MDHEN and CDR2 is SYDVKM. CDR3 in DNA: TGTGCCAGCAGTCGGACTAGCGGGGAGTCGCAGGGGCAGTACTTC. It encodes CASSRTSGESQGQYF.

The chain couples TRBV19 to TRBJ1-2; 9 bases are shared with TRBD1. The length of the CDR3 is 16 residues. CDR1 and CDR2 from the germline V gene are LNHDA and SQIVND (reference sequence). V was pared by 3 bases and J by 6 bases, with 11 bases of the junction left unmatched. The CDR3 DNA reads TGTGCCAGTAGTATTAGTTACAGGGGGCCGGTTGATGGCTACACCTTC. It specifies CASSISYRGPVDGYTF.

This sequence joins TRBV5-1 and TRBJ2-2; TRBD2 matches at 10 bases. Germline CDR1 reads SGHRS; CDR2 reads YFSETQ. V lost 0 bases to trimming and J lost 6 bases; unmatched junction nucleotides: 5. The CDR3 extends over 16 amino acids. CDR3 sequence (DNA): TGCGCCAGCAGCTTGGCCGCTAGCGGGAGCGCCGGGGAGCTGTTTTTT. Translated, it gives CASSLAASGSAGELFF.

The chain employs TRBV5-1 and TRBJ2-7, with D perhaps TRBD1 or TRBD2 (6 bases each). The CDR3 sequence is 14 residues long. The germline CDR1 and CDR2 sequences are SGHRS and YFSETQ. V lost 1 base and J 3 bases, leaving 11 bases between the germline ends. The CDR3 bases are TGCGCCAGCAGCTTGACGGGGGCCGGCTACGAGCAGTACTTC. Amino acids: CASSLTGAGYEQYF.

This sequence joins TRBV5-1 and TRBJ1-2, with a tentative D call TRBD1 (5 bases). This CDR3 comprises 14 residues. Germline lookup yields CDR1 SGHRS and CDR2 YFSETQ. Between the trimmed V and J ends, which lost 0 bases and 7 bases, there was a span of 13 bases. The CDR3 DNA is TGCGCCAGCAGCTTGGGGGATACAGGAGCTGGCTACACCTTC. This translates into CASSLGDTGAGYTF. Using reference TRBV5-1 and TRBJ1-2 for the parts outside the CDR3, the full variable domain is KAGVTQTPRYLIKTRGQQVTLSCSPISGHRSVSWYQQTPGQGLQFLFEYFSETQRNKGNFPGRFSGRQFSNSRSEMNVSTLELGDSALYLCASSLGDTGAGYTFGSGTRLTVV.

This sequence joins TRBV6-5 and TRBJ1-2; D perhaps matches TRBD1 (5 bases). This CDR3 is 14 amino acids long. Germline V gene data show CDR1 as MNHEY and CDR2 as SVGAGI. Trimming left V 2 bases short and J 3 bases short, with 10 bases between. For the CDR3, the DNA is TGTGCCAGCAGTTACCGGACACCAGACTATGGCTACACCTTC. Translation gives CASSYRTPDYGYTF.